This T cell receptor (beta chain) derives from a study of blood T cell repertoires in COVID-19. This clone was observed a single time. Recovery among Cohort 3 donors was established by two negative PCRs, clearance, or symptom resolution. TCRdb keeps only in-frame clones here, not all; method: immunoSEQ multiplex PCR. The sample carries about 150,000 clones, around four fifths recorded once. Germline values: CDR1 SGDLS, CDR2 YYNGEE. The CDR3 consists of 19 residues. The ends lost 3 bases at V and 4 bases at J; junction bases unmatched: 21. The TCR was taken from a woman aged 40 to 55 who had recovered from COVID-19. V gene TRBV9 combines with J gene TRBJ1-2; 7 bases are a match to TRBD1. Sequences were obtained from PBMCs or T cells enriched from blood (not recorded which). The CDR3: CASSARQGRSGDPAYGYTF. The CDR3 region has the DNA TGTGCCAGCAGCGCTAGACAGGGCCGGTCCGGGGACCCCGCCTATGGCTACACCTTC.